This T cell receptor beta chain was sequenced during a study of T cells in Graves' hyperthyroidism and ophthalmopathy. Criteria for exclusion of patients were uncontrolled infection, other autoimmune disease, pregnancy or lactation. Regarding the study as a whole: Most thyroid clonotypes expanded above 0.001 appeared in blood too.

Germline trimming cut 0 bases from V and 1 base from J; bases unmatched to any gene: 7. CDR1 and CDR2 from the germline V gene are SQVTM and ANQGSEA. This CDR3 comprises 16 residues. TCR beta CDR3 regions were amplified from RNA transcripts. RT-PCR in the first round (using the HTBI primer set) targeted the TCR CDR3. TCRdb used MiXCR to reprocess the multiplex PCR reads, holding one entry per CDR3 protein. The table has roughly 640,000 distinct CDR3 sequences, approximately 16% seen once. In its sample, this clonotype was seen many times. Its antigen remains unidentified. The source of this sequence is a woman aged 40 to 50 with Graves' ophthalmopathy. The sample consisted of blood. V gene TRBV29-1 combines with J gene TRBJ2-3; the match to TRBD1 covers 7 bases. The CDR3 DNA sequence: TGCAGCGTTGAAGAGGCTGACAGGGACCGCACAGATACGCAGTATTTT. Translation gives CSVEEADRDRTDTQYF.